This T cell receptor (beta chain) was identified during a study of Graves' ophthalmopathy and Graves' hyperthyroidism. Study-wide results and limits: Sensitivity of around 70% and specificity of less than 75% were achieved by the model that predicted ophthalmopathy progression.

On this clonotype itself: Its target is not known.

TCR beta CDR3 regions were amplified from RNA transcripts. First-round RT-PCR relied on HTBI primers, and a second-round multiplex PCR came next. Each CDR3 protein is one row after TCRdb ran MiXCR on the multiplex PCR reads. The sample yields about 550,000 distinct CDR3 sequences, about 40% seen once. This clonotype was obtained from an adult man with Graves' hyperthyroidism. Sequencing used peripheral blood or thyroid tissue (not recorded which).

This chain's CDR3 is CASSSLGQLMNTEAFF. The CDR3 nucleotides read TGTGCCAGCAGCTCATTGGGACAGCTGATGAACACTGAAGCTTTCTTT. The chain joins TRBV7-2 to TRBJ1-1; 7 bases are a match to TRBD1. The trim removed 4 bases at V and 0 bases at J, leaving 8 bases unmatched. The CDR3 totals 16 residues. CDR1 is SGHTA, CDR2 FQGNSA, per germline.